This T cell receptor beta chain is drawn from a study of early T cells in non-severe SARS-CoV-2 infection. The V end lost 9 bases, the J end lost 6 bases, and 18 bases lay between the germline ends. This CDR3 contains 13 residues. Germline V gene data show CDR1 as SGHTA and CDR2 as FQGTGA. In its sample, this clonotype was seen many times. TCRdb itself ran the 5' RACE reads through MiXCR, one entry per CDR3 protein. The sample shows tens of thousands of distinct CDR3 sequences, more than 8.5% of them seen only once. The gene calls are TRBV7-3 and TRBJ2-7; D might be TRBD1 (5 bases). The receptor was isolated from an adult who was a healthcare worker with PCR-confirmed SARS-CoV-2 infection or an uninfected control (not recorded which). The sequenced sample was whole blood. The CDR3 sequence: CASGAGQAGEQYF. As DNA, the CDR3 is TGTGCCAGTGGGGCCGGGCAAGCAGGCGAGCAGTACTTC.